Following are 19 T cell receptor beta chains from one sample sequenced in a study of blood T cell repertoires in COVID-19. The repertoire was sequenced with immunoSEQ multiplex PCR; TCRdb's copy has only in-frame clones and lacks some. The data show about 200,000 clones, approximately 80% seen once. Sequencing was done on a sample of peripheral blood. These receptor sequences come from a woman of 80 years or more with acute or convalescent COVID-19.

CDR3 sequence (DNA): TGTGCCACCAGCAGAACAGGGGGCGATGAGCAGTTCTTC. This encodes CATSRTGGDEQFF. The gene calls are TRBV15 and TRBJ2-1, with TRBD1 matching 9 bases. The CDR3 has 13 amino acids. In germline, CDR1 is LNHNV, CDR2 YYDKDF (reference sequence). V lost 2 bases, J lost 8 bases, and 1 base stayed unmatched.

The chain recombines TRBV30 with TRBJ1-1, with 8 bases matching TRBD1. Looked up from germline, CDR1 is GTSNPN and CDR2 is SVGIG (reference sequence). The ends lost 2 bases at V and 4 bases at J; junction bases unmatched: 6. This CDR3 spans 14 amino acids. CDR3 DNA: TGTGCCTGGAGTAACCAGGGGGCCGGCACTGAAGCTTTCTTT. It yields the protein CAWSNQGAGTEAFF.

The rearrangement links TRBV11-3 to TRBJ2-3; 9 nucleotides agree with TRBD1. This CDR3 has 20 amino acids. Trimming took 5 bases from V and 1 from J; bases not matched to a gene: 19. CDR1 SGHNT and CDR2 YENEEA come from the germline V gene. CDR3 DNA sequence: TGTGCCAGCAGCCCACACCCCTGGGACAGGGCCCTCCAAGGCACAGATACGCAGTATTTT. Its protein product is CASSPHPWDRALQGTDTQYF.

This clone has only a few counts. The V and J genes are TRBV6-5 and TRBJ1-1; D may be TRBD1 (6 bases). Germline lookup yields CDR1 MNHEY and CDR2 SVGAGI. The CDR3 spans 15 residues. Between the trimmed V and J ends, which lost 2 bases and 2 bases, there was a span of 12 bases. The DNA of the CDR3 is TGTGCCAGCAGTTACCTCGGACAGTCAAACACTGAAGCTTTCTTT. It yields the protein CASSYLGQSNTEAFF.

This clone was detected once. The V gene is TRBV29-1, the J gene TRBJ2-5, with 8 bases fitting TRBD1. With V trimmed by 7 bases and J by 5 bases, 3 bases remained unmatched. In germline, CDR1 is SQVTM, CDR2 ANQGSEA. This CDR3 has 11 amino acids. The CDR3, as DNA: TGCAGCGGTCGGACAGGGGAGACCCAGTACTTC. Protein product: CSGRTGETQYF.

V gene TRBV24-1 combines with J gene TRBJ2-3; TRBD2 agrees at 9 bases. V gave up 2 bases and J gave up 8 bases; unmatched junction bases: 13. CDR1 and CDR2 (germline): KGHDR, SFDVKD. This CDR3 has 17 amino acids. The CDR3 protein is CATSDSGASGASGTQYF. The CDR3 DNA reads TGTGCCACCAGTGATTCTGGGGCTAGCGGGGCTTCGGGTACGCAGTATTTT.

J is TRBJ1-2 and V is TRBV3-1 (or the pseudogene TRBV3-2); no definite D call. V was cut by 0 bases and J by 8 bases, with 10 bases left in between. CDR3 length: 13 amino acids. The V gene's germline CDR1 is LGHDT and CDR2 YNNKEL (reference sequence). The CDR3 DNA sequence: TGTGCCAGCAGCCAAGATGAGGGCGGCGGCTACACCTTC. Protein sequence: CASSQDEGGGYTF.

The table lists this clone with a count of one. This chain uses TRBV11-3 with TRBJ1-2; TRBD1 is a possible D gene (6 bases). Trimming removed 4 bases from V and 3 bases from J, with 18 bases in between. The CDR3 extends over 16 amino acids. Germline V lookup: CDR1 SGHNT, CDR2 YENEEA. The CDR3 spells CASSSSFGGRDYGYTF. Here the CDR3 DNA reads TGTGCCAGCAGCTCCTCGTTTGGGGGCAGGGACTATGGCTACACCTTC.

The chain uses TRBV4-3 and TRBJ2-2, with TRBD1 as a possible D gene (6 bases). Germline loops: CDR1 LGHNA, CDR2 YSLEER. Trimming shortened V by 0 bases and J by 4 bases, and 9 bases separated the two germline ends. This CDR3 comprises 15 residues. CDR3 protein: CASSQDQGGTGELFF. CDR3 nucleotide sequence: TGCGCCAGCAGCCAAGACCAAGGGGGCACCGGGGAGCTGTTTTTT.

The chain uses TRBV7-3 and TRBJ2-1, with 11 bases that match TRBD2. Germline V gene sequence: CDR1 SGHTA, CDR2 FQGTGA. The CDR3 is made up of 16 amino acids. Trimming cost V 4 bases and J 4 bases; bases outside gene matches: 6. CDR3 loop: CASSSPGTSGYNEQFF. The CDR3 coding sequence is TGTGCCAGCAGCTCCCCCGGGACTAGCGGATACAATGAGCAGTTCTTC.

The chain uses TRBV11-1 and TRBJ2-3; 9 nucleotides line up with TRBD2. CDR1 and CDR2 from the germline V gene are SGHAT and FQDESV (reference sequence). This CDR3 region has 16 residues. V gave up 2 bases and J gave up 4 bases; unmatched junction bases: 7. CDR3 amino acids: CASSLTRAGGADTQYF. The CDR3 DNA is TGTGCCAGCAGCTTAACCCGAGCGGGAGGCGCAGATACGCAGTATTTT.

CDR3 coding DNA: TGCAGTGCTAGTAGAAGCGGGGGGTACCAAGAGACCCAGTACTTC. It codes for CSASRSGGYQETQYF. The chain recombines TRBV20-1 with TRBJ2-5, with TRBD2 identical over 9 bases. The V segment lost 3 bases and the J segment 0 bases; nucleotides outside the gene matches: 5. The CDR3 is 15 amino acids. Looked up from germline, CDR1 is DFQATT and CDR2 is SNEGSKA (reference sequence).

Turning to this clone: One junction end does not reproduce the germline sequence, and a read error may be involved. Other nucleotide sequences from this sample produce the same CDR3. The chain joins TRBV27 to TRBJ2-5, with 9 bases aligning to TRBD1. The CDR3 runs 17 residues. Germline loops: CDR1 MNHEY, CDR2 SMNVEV (reference sequence). The DNA of the CDR3 is TGTGCTAGCAGTTTGGTATTTCAGGACAGGGGTTACGAGACCCAGTACTTC. This encodes CASSLVFQDRGYETQYF.

The genes are TRBV18 and TRBJ1-4; 9 nucleotides match TRBD1. Germline CDR1 is KGHSH and CDR2 is LQKENI. This CDR3 is 16 amino acids long. J gave up 8 bases and V 4 bases, and 11 bases lay outside the gene matches. The CDR3 protein is CASSLLLQGAGEKLFF. The CDR3 DNA follows: TGTGCCAGCTCACTGCTCCTACAGGGGGCTGGAGAAAAACTGTTTTTT.

The chain uses TRBV2 and TRBJ1-4; no clear D gene. Germline V gene sequence: CDR1 SNHLY, CDR2 FYNNEI. V was clipped by 8 bases and J by 4 bases, with 14 bases between them. CDR3 length: 14 amino acids. CDR3 DNA: TGTGCCAGCCGGGAGGCGTGGGTTAATGAAAAACTGTTTTTT. This sequence encodes CASREAWVNEKLFF.

The count of this clone is one. The V and J genes are TRBV11-3 and TRBJ2-7; D call uncertain. The CDR3 length is 13 residues. With 3 bases removed from V and 1 base from J, the gap between germline ends came to 7 bases. The germline CDR1 and CDR2 sequences are SGHNT and YENEEA. The CDR3 loop reads CASSFGLSYEQYF. The DNA of the CDR3 is TGTGCCAGCAGCTTTGGGCTATCCTACGAGCAGTACTTC.

V gene TRBV18 combines with J gene TRBJ1-4; the D is unclear. Germline loops: CDR1 KGHSH, CDR2 LQKENI. V was cut by 3 bases and J by 8 bases, with 7 bases left in between. CDR3 length equals 12 residues. The CDR3 DNA reads as TGTGCCAGCTCACCGAGGGAAGAAAAACTGTTTTTT. It codes for CASSPREEKLFF. Complete variable domain (other parts from reference TRBV18 and TRBJ1-4): NAGVMQNPRHLVRRRGQEARLRCSPMKGHSHVYWYRQLPEEGLKFMVYLQKENIIDESGMPKERFSAEFPKEGPSILRIQQVVRGDSAAYFCASSPREEKLFFGSGTQLSVL.

This chain joins TRBV30 and TRBJ1-3; no clear D. The V gene's germline CDR1 is GTSNPN and CDR2 SVGIG (reference sequence). The CDR3 length is 12 residues. Trimming pared 5 bases from V and 4 bases from J, leaving 9 bases between. CDR3 protein: CAWSASGNTIYF. The CDR3 DNA is TGTGCCTGGTCCGCGAGCGGAAACACCATATATTTT. Filled out from reference TRBV30 and TRBJ1-3, the complete variable domain reads SQTIHQWPATLVQPVGSPLSLECTVEGTSNPNLYWYRQAAGRGLQLLFYSVGIGQISSEVPQNLSASRPQDRQFILSSKKLLLSDSGFYLCAWSASGNTIYFGEGSWLTVV.

The chain links TRBV5-4 to TRBJ2-1; 8 nucleotides line up with TRBD2. Per germline, CDR1 SGHNT and CDR2 YYREEE (reference sequence). The J segment lost 7 bases and the V segment lost 4 bases, leaving 13 bases of the junction unmatched. The CDR3 consists of 16 residues. The CDR3 here is CASSGWLAGQGNEQFF. DNA for the CDR3: TGTGCCAGCAGCGGGTGGCTAGCGGGCCAGGGTAATGAGCAGTTCTTC.